This section outlines one T cell receptor beta chain sequence together with its context. This receptor's antigen is unknown. Per-nucleotide qualities are absent, and no much larger clonotype sits a single base away. The immunoSEQ Assay, a bias-controlled multiplex PCR, was used to amplify TCRbeta CDR3 regions from genomic DNA. Concerning the study's data processing: The number of nucleated cells in each sample was estimated by amplification of reference gene primers within the assay. To quantify the absolute abundance of each unique TCRbeta CDR3 rearrangement, sequence reads were collapsed and filtered. For each sample, productive Simpson clonality was calculated by taking the square root of Simpson's diversity index across productive rearrangements. What TCRdb holds here is the immuneACCESS table cut down to in-frame rearrangements. Part of the clones is not present; checked against another copy, under half of the missing clones reflect an unresolved V gene, and the others are unexplained. V and J calls and clone size are as listed in that table; D and trimming were resolved from the DNA. The table for this sample lists 100,000 to 150,000 clones; around four fifths of them were counted only once. The ten largest clones represent around 25% of the sample.

Each collaborating institution followed its own protocols to collect whole blood in K2EDTA tubes. For TCRbeta analysis, collaborators shipped samples in one of three forms: frozen whole blood, isolated PBMCs, or DNA extracted from either of those sample types. This sample was included in a study of blood T cell repertoires in COVID-19 (TCRdb year 2020). For context, the study as a whole: Samples covering the acute and convalescent phases of COVID-19 were provided by collaborators in the United States, Italy and Spain. The material from the prospective study consisted of cDNA or gDNA derived from T cells, B-cell-depleted T cells, or PBMCs. The dataset comprised deeply sampled blood TCRbeta repertoires from subjects exposed to, actively infected with, or recovered from COVID-19. A freely available public database, intended as a resource for researchers studying the immune response to SARS-CoV-2, is where the repertoires were released. The samples were drawn from two sources: the first 160 participants of the ongoing ImmuneRACE study, and fewer than 1,500 subjects contributed by 6 global collaborators. Nearly every sample came with metadata listing a de-identified subject ID, COVID-19 status, age in years and sex. Where HLA class I and class II types were available, the types were taken from metadata supplied by the sample provider, not from assay-based typing.

General study outcomes and caveats: Clinical and demographic metadata were provided uncurated, with the amount varying by source and participant.

CDR1 and CDR2 (MDHEN, SYDVKM) derive from the germline V gene. The CDR3 covers 18 residues, taking in both the cysteine and the phenylalanine. CDR3 DNA only is kept here, 54 bases in frame from base 1. From V the trimming removes 5 bases and from J it removes 5 bases, while the gene matches leave 12 bases of the junction unaccounted for. The TCR originated in a human donor in a cohort sampled during active COVID-19. Sample: peripheral blood. The receptor chain draws on TRBV28 and TRBJ2-3; 14 junctional bases match TRBD2. CDR3 protein: CASSPTGLAGGSGDTQYF. The DNA reads TGTGCCAGCAGTCCCACCGGACTAGCGGGGGGTTCTGGAGATACGCAGTATTTT.